This T cell receptor (beta chain) was recovered during a study of circulating CD8 cells and anti-PD-1 response in melanoma. V gave up 1 base and J gave up 0 bases, with 4 bases separating them. This CDR3 contains 13 residues. In germline, CDR1 is SGHAT, CDR2 FQNNGV. TCR libraries were prepared from around 14 ng of total RNA with the QIAseq Immune Repertoire TCR panel. One entry per CDR3 protein results from TCRdb running MiXCR on the reads. The data hold about 2,400 distinct CDR3 sequences, with less than 7% observed a single time. General observations from the study: Under 8% of TRB clonotypes were shared between subsets at M1. Published repertoire comparisons used only baseline and M1 samples from a small cohort with few responders.

By share, this clonotype counts as medium-sized. The antigen remains unidentified. Four subsets defined by PD-1 and/or TIGIT were sorted from live CD3+CD8+TCRalphabeta+ cells. V usage is TRBV11-2 and J usage is TRBJ2-7; D remains ambiguous. The starting material was CD8+ T cells from PBMCs, obtained at baseline or after one month of anti-PD-1 therapy (not recorded which). The clonotype was recovered from a human donor with melanoma. Written as DNA, the CDR3 is TGTGCCAGCAGCTTAGGGACCTCCTACGAGCAGTACTTC. Translating it yields CASSLGTSYEQYF.